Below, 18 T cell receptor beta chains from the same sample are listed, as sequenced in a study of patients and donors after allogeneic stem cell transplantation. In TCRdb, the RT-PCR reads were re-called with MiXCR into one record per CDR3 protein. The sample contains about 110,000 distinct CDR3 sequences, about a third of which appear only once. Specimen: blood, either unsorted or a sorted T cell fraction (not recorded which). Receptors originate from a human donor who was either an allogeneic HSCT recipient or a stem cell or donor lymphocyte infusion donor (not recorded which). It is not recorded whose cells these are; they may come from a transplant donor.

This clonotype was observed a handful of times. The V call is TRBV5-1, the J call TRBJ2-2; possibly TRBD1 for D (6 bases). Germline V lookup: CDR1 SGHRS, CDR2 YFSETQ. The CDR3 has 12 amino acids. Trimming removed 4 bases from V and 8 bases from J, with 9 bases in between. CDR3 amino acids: CASSPGQGELFF. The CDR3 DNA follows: TGCGCCAGCAGCCCCGGACAGGGGGAGCTGTTTTTT. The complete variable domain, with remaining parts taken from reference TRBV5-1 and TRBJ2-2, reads KAGVTQTPRYLIKTRGQQVTLSCSPISGHRSVSWYQQTPGQGLQFLFEYFSETQRNKGNFPGRFSGRQFSNSRSEMNVSTLELGDSALYLCASSPGQGELFFGEGSRLTVL.

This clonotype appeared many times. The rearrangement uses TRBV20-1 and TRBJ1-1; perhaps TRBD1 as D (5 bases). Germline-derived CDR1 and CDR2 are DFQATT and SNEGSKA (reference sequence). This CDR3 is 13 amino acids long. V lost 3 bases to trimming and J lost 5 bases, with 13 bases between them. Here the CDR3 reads CSARPRWGTEAFF. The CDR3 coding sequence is TGCAGTGCTAGGCCACGGTGGGGGACTGAAGCTTTCTTT.

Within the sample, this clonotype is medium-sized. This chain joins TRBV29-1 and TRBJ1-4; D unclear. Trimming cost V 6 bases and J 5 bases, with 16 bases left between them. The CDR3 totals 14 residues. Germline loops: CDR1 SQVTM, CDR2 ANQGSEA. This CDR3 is CSVSGSQMNEKLFF. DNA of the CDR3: TGCAGCGTCTCCGGTAGTCAGATGAATGAAAAACTGTTTTTT.

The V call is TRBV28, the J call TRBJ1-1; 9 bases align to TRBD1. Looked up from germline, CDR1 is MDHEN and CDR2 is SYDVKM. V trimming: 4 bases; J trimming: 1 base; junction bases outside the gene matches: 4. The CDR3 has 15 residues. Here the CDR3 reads CASSSDRGRNTEAFF. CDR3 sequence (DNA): TGTGCCAGCAGTTCGGACAGGGGTAGGAACACTGAAGCTTTCTTT. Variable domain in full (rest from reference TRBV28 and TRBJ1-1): DVKVTQSSRYLVKRTGEKVFLECVQDMDHENMFWYRQDPGLGLRLIYFSYDVKMKEKGDIPEGYSVSREKKERFSLILESASTNQTSMYLCASSSDRGRNTEAFFGQGTRLTVV.

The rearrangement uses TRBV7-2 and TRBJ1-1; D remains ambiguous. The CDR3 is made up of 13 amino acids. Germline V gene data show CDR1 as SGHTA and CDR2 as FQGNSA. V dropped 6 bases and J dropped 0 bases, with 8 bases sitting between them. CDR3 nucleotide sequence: TGTGCCAGCAGACCGCTGGTGAACACTGAAGCTTTCTTT. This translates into CASRPLVNTEAFF.

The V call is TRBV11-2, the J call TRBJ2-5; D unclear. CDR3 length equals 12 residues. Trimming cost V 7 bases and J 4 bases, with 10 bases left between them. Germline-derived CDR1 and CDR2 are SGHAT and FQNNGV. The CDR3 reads CASTRQGETQYF. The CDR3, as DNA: TGTGCCAGCACAAGACAAGGAGAGACCCAGTACTTC.

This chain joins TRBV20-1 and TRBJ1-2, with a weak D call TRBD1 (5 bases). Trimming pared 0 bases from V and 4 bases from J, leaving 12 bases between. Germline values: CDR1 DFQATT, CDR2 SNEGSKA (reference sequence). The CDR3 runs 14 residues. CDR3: CSARDLKTVYGYTF. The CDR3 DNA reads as TGCAGTGCTAGAGATCTGAAGACAGTCTATGGCTACACCTTC.

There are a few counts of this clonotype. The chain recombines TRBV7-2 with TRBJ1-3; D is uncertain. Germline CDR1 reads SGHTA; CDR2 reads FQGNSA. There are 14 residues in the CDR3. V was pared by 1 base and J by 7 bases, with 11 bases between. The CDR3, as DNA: TGTGCCAGCAGCTTAGTAGTGGATTCCAACACCATATATTTT. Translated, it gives CASSLVVDSNTIYF.

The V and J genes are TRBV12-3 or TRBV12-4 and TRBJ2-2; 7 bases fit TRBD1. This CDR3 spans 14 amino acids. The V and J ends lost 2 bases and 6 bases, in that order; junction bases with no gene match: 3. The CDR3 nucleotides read TGTGCCAGCAGTTTAAGACAGGGTTCCGGGGAGCTGTTTTTT. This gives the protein CASSLRQGSGELFF.

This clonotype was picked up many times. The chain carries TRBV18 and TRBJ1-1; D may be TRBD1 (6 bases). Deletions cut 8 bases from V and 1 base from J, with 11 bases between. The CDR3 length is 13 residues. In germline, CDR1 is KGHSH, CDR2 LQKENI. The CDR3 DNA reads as TGTGCCAGCAGCCCACAGGGGAACACTGAAGCTTTCTTT. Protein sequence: CASSPQGNTEAFF.

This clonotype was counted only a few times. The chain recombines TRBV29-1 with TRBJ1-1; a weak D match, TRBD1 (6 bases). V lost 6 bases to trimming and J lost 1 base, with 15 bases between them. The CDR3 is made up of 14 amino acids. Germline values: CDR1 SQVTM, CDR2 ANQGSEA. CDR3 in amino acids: CSVDVGQKNTEAFF. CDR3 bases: TGCAGCGTGGACGTAGGACAGAAGAACACTGAAGCTTTCTTT.

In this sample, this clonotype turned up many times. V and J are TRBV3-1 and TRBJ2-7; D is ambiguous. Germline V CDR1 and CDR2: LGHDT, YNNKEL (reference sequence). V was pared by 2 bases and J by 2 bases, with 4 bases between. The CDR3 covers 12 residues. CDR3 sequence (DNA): TGTGCCAGCAGCCAAACGGCCTACGAGCAGTACTTC. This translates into CASSQTAYEQYF.

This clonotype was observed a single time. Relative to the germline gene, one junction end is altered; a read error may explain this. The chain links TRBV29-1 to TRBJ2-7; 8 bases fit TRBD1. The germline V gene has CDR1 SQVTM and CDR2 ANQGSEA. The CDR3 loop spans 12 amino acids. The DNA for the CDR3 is TGCAGCGTAGGGACAGGTCCTCTCGAGCTGTACTTC. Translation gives CSVGTGPLELYF.

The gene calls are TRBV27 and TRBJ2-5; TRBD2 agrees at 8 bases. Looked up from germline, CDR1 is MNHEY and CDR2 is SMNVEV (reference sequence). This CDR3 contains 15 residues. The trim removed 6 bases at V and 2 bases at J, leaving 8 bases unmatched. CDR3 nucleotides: TGTGCCAGCAGCCACCGACTAGCGAGACAAGAGACCCAGTACTTC. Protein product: CASSHRLARQETQYF.

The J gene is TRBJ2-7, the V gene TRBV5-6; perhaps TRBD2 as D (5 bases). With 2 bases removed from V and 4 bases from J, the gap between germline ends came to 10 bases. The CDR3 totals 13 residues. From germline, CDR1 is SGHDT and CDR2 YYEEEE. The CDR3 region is CASSLGPGYEQYF. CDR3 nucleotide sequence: TGTGCCAGCAGCTTAGGCCCGGGATACGAGCAGTACTTC.

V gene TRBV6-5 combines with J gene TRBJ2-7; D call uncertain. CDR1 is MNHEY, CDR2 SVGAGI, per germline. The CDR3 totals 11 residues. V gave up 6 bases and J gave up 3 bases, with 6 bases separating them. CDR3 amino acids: CASRFNYEQYF. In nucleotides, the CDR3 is TGTGCCAGCAGATTTAACTACGAGCAGTACTTC.

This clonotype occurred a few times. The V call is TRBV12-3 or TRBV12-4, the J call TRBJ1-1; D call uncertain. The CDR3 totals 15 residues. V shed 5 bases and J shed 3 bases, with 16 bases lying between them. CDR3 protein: CASSPRYSGYTEAFF. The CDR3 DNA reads TGTGCCAGCAGTCCGCGCTATTCTGGGTACACTGAAGCTTTCTTT.

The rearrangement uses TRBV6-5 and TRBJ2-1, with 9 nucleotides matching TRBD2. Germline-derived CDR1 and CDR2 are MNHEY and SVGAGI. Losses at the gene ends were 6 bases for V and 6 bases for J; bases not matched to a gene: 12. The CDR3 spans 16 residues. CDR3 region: CASRRIAGVSGNEQFF. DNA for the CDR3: TGTGCCAGCAGAAGAATAGCGGGAGTATCGGGCAATGAGCAGTTCTTC.